This T cell receptor (beta chain) was found in a study of T-cell reconstitution after alpha-beta-depleted transplantation in children. Whole-study results and caveats: Diversity and T-cell counts at one year after transplant derived mostly from new T cells. Where alpha-beta T cells came from about two months after transplant was reportedly several hundred expanded graft clones.

The TCRbeta library incorporated unique molecular identifiers. TCRdb re-derived calls from the PCR reads in MiXCR, one entry per CDR3 protein. The table has around 960,000 distinct CDR3 sequences, around 30% seen once. A note on this clonotype: What it recognizes is unknown.

The CDR3 consists of 13 residues. V shed 6 bases and J shed 6 bases, with 15 bases lying between them. The sequencing here drew on PBMCs, mostly from graft donor cells, taken 360 days after TCRalphabeta/CD19-depleted stem cell transplant. V gene TRBV12-3 or TRBV12-4 combines with J gene TRBJ2-7; D is perhaps TRBD1 or TRBD2 (6 bases each). The source is a boy under two years old who had a stem cell transplant for SCID, so the T cells may come from the graft donor. CDR3 in DNA: TGTGCCAGCAGAGGGGGGCCAGGCGCCGAGCAGTACTTC. Translation: CASRGGPGAEQYF.